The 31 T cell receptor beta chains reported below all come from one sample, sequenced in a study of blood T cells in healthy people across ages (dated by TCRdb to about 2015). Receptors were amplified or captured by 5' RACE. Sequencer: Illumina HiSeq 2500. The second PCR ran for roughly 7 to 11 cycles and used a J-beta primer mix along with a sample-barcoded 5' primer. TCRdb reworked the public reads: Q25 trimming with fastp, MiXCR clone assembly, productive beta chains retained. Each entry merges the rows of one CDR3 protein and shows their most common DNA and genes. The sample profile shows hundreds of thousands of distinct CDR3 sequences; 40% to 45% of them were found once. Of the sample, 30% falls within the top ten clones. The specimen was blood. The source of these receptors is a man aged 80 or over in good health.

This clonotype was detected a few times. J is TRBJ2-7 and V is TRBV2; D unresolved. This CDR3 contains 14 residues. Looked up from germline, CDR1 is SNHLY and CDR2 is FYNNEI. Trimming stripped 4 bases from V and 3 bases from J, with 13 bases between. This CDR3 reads CASSGAQGFYEQYF. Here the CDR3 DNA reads TGTGCCAGCAGTGGGGCCCAAGGGTTCTACGAGCAGTACTTC.

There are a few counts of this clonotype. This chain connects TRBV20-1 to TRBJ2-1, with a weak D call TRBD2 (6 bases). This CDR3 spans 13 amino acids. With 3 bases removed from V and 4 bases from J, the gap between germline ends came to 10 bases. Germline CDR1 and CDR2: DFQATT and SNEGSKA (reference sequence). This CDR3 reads CSARRGLYNEQFF. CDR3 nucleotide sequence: TGCAGTGCTAGGCGGGGCCTTTACAATGAGCAGTTCTTC.

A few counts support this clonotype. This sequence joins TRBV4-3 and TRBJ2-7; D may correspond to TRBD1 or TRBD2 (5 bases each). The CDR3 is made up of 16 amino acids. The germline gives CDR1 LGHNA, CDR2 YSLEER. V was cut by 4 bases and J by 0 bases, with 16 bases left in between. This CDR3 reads CASSLQTRGPSYEQYF. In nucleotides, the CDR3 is TGCGCCAGCAGCCTCCAAACGAGGGGACCCTCCTACGAGCAGTACTTC.

The CDR3 DNA is TGTGCCACCAGTGATTCAACGGGAGTGGGGCATGAGCAGTACTTC. It yields the protein CATSDSTGVGHEQYF. V and J are TRBV24-1 and TRBJ2-5, with D perhaps matching TRBD2 (6 bases). Germline assignment: CDR1 KGHDR and CDR2 SFDVKD. V shed 2 bases and J shed 11 bases, with 20 bases lying between them. This CDR3 contains 15 residues.

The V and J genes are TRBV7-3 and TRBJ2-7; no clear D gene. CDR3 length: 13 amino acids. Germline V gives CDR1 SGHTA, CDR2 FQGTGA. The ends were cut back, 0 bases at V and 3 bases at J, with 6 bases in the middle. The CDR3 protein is CASSLTPGYEQYF. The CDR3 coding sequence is TGTGCCAGCAGCTTAACTCCGGGCTACGAGCAGTACTTC.

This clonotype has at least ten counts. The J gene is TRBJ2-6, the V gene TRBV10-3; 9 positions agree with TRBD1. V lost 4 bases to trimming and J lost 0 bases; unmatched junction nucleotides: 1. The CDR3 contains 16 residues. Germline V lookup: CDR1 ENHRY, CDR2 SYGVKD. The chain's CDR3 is CAISGQGVSGANVLTF. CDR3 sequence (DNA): TGTGCCATCAGTGGACAGGGGGTCTCTGGGGCCAACGTCCTGACTTTC.

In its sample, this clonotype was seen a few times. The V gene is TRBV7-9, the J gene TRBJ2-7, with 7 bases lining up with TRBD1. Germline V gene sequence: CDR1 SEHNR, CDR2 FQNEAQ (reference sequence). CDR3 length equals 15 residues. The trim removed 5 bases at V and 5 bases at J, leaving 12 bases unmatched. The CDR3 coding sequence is TGTGCCAGCAGCCTCGTTCTCGGGACAGTAAACGAGCAGTACTTC. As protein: CASSLVLGTVNEQYF.

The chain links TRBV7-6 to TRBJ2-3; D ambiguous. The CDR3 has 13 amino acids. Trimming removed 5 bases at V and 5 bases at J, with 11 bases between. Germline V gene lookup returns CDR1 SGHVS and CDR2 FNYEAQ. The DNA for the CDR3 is TGTGCCAGCAGCGTAGAGGTTTTAGATACGCAGTATTTT. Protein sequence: CASSVEVLDTQYF.

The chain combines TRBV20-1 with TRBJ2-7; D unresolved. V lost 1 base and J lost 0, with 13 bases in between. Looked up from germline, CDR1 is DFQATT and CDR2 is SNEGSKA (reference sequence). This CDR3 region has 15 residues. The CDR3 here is CSARVETTPSYEQYF. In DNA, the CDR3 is TGCAGTGCTAGAGTAGAAACTACCCCCTCCTACGAGCAGTACTTC.

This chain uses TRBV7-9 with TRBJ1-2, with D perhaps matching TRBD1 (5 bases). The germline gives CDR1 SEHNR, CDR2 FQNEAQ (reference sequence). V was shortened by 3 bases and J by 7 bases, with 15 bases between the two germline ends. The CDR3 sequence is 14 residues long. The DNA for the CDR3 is TGTGCCAGCAGCTTCGAACAGGCCCGGAGTGGCTACACCTTC. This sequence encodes CASSFEQARSGYTF.

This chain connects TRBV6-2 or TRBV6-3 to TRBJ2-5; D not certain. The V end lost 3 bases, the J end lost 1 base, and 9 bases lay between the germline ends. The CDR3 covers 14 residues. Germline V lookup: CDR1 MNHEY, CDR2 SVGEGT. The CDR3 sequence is CASSYRQFQETQYF. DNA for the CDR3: TGTGCCAGCAGTTATCGGCAGTTCCAAGAGACCCAGTACTTC.

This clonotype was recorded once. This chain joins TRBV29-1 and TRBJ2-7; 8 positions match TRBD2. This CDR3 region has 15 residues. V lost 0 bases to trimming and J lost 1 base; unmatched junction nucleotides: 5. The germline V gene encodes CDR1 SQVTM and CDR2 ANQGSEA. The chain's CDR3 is CSVEDRASGSYEQYF. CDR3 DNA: TGCAGCGTTGAAGATCGGGCTAGCGGGTCCTACGAGCAGTACTTC.

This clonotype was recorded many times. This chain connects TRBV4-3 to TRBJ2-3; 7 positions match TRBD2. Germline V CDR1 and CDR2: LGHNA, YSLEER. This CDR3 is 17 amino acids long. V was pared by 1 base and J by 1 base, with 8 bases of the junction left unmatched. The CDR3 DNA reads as TGCGCCAGCAGCCAAGCGGTCCCGGGGGGTGGCACAGATACGCAGTATTTT. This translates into CASSQAVPGGGTDTQYF.

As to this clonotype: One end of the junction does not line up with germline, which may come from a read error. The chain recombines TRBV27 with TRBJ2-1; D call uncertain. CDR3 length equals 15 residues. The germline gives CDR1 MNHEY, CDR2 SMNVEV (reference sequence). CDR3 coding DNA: TGTGCCAGCGCCCCTCGGAGATTATCCTACAATGAGCTGTACTTC. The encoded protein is CASAPRRLSYNELYF.

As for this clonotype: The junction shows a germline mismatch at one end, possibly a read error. The DNA of the CDR3 is TGCGGTGCTAGGGACGGACCGAACACCGGGGAGCTGTTTTTT. Translating it yields CGARDGPNTGELFF. This chain connects TRBV20-1 to TRBJ2-2, with D possibly called TRBD1 or TRBD2 (5 bases each). The CDR3 consists of 14 residues. CDR1 and CDR2 from the germline V gene are DFQATT and SNEGSKA (reference sequence).

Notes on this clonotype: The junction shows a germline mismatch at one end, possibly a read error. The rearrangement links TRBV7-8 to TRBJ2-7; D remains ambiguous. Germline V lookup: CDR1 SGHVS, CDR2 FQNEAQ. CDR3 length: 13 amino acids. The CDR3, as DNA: TGTGCCAGCAATAACGGGCGCTCCTGCGAGCAGTACTTC. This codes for CASNNGRSCEQYF.

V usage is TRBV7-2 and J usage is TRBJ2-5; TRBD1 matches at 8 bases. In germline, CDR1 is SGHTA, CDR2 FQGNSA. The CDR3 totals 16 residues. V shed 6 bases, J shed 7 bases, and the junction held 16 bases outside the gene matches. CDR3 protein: CASRNYPGGVMATQYF. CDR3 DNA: TGTGCCAGCAGGAACTACCCAGGGGGCGTAATGGCGACCCAGTACTTC.

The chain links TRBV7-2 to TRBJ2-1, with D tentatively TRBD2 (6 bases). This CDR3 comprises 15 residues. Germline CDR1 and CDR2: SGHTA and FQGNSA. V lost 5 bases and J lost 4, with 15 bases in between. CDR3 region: CASSRGELRYNEQFF. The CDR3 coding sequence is TGTGCCAGCAGCCGCGGGGAGCTGAGGTACAATGAGCAGTTCTTC.

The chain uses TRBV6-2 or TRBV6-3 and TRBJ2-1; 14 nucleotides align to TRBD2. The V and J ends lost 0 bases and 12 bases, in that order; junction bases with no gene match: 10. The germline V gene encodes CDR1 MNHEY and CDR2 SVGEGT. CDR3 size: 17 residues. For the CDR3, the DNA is TGTGCCAGCAGTTACTCCGGACTAGCGGGAGGATGGGGTGGGCAGTTCTTC. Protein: CASSYSGLAGGWGGQFF.

The CDR3 loop reads CASSHDRARSYGYTF. CDR3 DNA: TGTGCCAGCAGCCATGACAGGGCGCGGAGCTATGGCTACACCTTC. The rearrangement uses TRBV4-2 and TRBJ1-2; 7 bases match TRBD1. With 3 bases clipped from V and 4 bases from J, the junction kept 8 bases outside the gene matches. The CDR3 is made up of 15 amino acids. The germline V gene encodes CDR1 LGHNA and CDR2 YNFKEQ.

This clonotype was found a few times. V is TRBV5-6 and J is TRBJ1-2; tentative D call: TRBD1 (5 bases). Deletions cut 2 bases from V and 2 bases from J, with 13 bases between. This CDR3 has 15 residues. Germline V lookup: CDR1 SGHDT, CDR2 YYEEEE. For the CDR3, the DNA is TGTGCCAGCAGCTTTTCAGGGCGTGGGAACTATGGCTACACCTTC. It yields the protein CASSFSGRGNYGYTF.

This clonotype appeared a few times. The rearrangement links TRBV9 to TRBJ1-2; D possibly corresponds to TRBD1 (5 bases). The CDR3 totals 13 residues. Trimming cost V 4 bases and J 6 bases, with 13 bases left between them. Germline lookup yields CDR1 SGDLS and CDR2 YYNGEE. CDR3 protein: CASSPQRGHGYTF. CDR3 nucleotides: TGTGCCAGCAGCCCCCAAAGGGGCCATGGCTACACCTTC.

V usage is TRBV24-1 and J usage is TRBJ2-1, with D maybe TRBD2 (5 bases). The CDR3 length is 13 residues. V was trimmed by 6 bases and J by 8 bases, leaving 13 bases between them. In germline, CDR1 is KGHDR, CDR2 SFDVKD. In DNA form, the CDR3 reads TGTGCCACCAGTCCGCGAGGGCGCGATGAGCAGTTCTTC. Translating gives CATSPRGRDEQFF.

DNA of the CDR3: TGTGCCAGCAGCGGAGCGTCTACTACGGAGGGTTTCTTT. Translated: CASSGASTTEGFF. J is TRBJ1-1 and V is TRBV7-2; D uncertain. V was cut by 5 bases and J by 13 bases, with 20 bases left in between. The germline CDR1 and CDR2 sequences are SGHTA and FQGNSA. The CDR3 sequence is 13 residues long.

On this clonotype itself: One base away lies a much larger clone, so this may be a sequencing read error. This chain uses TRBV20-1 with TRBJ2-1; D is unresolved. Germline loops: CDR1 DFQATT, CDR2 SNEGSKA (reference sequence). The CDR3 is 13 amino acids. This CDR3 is CSARDHNWGEQVF. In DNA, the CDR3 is TGCAGTGCTAGAGATCATAATTGGGGTGAGCAGGTCTTC.

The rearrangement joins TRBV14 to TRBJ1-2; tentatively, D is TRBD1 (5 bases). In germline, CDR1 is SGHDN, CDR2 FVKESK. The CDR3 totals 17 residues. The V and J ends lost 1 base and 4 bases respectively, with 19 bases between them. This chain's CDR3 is CASSQGDGRRRSYGYTF. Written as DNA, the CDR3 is TGTGCCAGCAGCCAAGGGGACGGCCGTCGAAGGAGCTATGGCTACACCTTC.

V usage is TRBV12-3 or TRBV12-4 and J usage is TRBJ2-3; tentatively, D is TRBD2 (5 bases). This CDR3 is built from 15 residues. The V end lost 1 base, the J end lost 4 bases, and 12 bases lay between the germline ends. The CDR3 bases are TGTGCCAGCAGTTTAGGGGGAGTGCCAGCAGATACGCAGTATTTT. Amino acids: CASSLGGVPADTQYF.

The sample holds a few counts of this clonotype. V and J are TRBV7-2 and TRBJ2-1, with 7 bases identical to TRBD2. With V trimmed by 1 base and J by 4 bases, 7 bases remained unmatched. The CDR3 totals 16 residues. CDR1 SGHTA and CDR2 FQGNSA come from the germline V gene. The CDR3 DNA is TGTGCCAGCAGCTTAGTAGGCGCTAGCGGTTACAATGAGCAGTTCTTC. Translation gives CASSLVGASGYNEQFF.

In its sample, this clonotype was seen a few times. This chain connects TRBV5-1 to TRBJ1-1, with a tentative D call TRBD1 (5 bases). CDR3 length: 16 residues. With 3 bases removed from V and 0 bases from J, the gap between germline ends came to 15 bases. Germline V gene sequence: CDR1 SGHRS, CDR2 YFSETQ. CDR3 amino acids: CASSSGHSTMNTEAFF. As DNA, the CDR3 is TGCGCCAGCAGCTCAGGGCATTCCACCATGAACACTGAAGCTTTCTTT. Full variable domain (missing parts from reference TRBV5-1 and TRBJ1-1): KAGVTQTPRYLIKTRGQQVTLSCSPISGHRSVSWYQQTPGQGLQFLFEYFSETQRNKGNFPGRFSGRQFSNSRSEMNVSTLELGDSALYLCASSSGHSTMNTEAFFGQGTRLTVV.

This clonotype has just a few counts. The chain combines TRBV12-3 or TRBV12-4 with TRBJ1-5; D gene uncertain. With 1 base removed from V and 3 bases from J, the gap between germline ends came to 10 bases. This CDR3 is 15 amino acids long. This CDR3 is CASSLVETFNQPQHF. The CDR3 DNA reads TGTGCCAGCAGTTTAGTTGAGACCTTCAATCAGCCCCAGCATTTT.

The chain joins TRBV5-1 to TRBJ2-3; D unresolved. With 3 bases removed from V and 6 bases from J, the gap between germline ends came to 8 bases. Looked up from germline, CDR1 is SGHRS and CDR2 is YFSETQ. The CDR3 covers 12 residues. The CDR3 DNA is TGCGCCAGCAGCTACGACTTGGATACGCAGTATTTT. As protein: CASSYDLDTQYF.